This paragraph covers one TCR beta chain sequence. These data are taken from a study of low-dose radiotherapy and immunotherapy resistance in tumors. Primers used for first-strand cDNA, a TRAV- and TRBV-specific set, covered both alpha and beta chains. The PCR that amplified TCRs ran for approximately 20 cycles, relying on a constant-region primer and a V-primer adapter. TCRdb re-analysed the reads in MiXCR, keeping a single row per CDR3 protein. Found here are about 11,000 distinct CDR3 sequences, roughly 60% of them singletons; the top ten hold 12%. The clonotype was recovered from a human donor with advanced metastatic prostate, ovarian, gallbladder or colorectal cancer (not recorded which). This table probably holds off-target reads from a library built for another chain.

Here the CDR3 DNA reads TGTGCCAGTAGTATATTCGGCCCGAACTATGGCTACACCTTC. Translation gives CASSIFGPNYGYTF. The chain employs TRBV19 and TRBJ1-2; no definite D call. This CDR3 region has 14 residues. V lost 2 bases to trimming and J lost 2 bases, with 9 bases between them. Germline V gene lookup returns CDR1 LNHDA and CDR2 SQIVND (reference sequence).